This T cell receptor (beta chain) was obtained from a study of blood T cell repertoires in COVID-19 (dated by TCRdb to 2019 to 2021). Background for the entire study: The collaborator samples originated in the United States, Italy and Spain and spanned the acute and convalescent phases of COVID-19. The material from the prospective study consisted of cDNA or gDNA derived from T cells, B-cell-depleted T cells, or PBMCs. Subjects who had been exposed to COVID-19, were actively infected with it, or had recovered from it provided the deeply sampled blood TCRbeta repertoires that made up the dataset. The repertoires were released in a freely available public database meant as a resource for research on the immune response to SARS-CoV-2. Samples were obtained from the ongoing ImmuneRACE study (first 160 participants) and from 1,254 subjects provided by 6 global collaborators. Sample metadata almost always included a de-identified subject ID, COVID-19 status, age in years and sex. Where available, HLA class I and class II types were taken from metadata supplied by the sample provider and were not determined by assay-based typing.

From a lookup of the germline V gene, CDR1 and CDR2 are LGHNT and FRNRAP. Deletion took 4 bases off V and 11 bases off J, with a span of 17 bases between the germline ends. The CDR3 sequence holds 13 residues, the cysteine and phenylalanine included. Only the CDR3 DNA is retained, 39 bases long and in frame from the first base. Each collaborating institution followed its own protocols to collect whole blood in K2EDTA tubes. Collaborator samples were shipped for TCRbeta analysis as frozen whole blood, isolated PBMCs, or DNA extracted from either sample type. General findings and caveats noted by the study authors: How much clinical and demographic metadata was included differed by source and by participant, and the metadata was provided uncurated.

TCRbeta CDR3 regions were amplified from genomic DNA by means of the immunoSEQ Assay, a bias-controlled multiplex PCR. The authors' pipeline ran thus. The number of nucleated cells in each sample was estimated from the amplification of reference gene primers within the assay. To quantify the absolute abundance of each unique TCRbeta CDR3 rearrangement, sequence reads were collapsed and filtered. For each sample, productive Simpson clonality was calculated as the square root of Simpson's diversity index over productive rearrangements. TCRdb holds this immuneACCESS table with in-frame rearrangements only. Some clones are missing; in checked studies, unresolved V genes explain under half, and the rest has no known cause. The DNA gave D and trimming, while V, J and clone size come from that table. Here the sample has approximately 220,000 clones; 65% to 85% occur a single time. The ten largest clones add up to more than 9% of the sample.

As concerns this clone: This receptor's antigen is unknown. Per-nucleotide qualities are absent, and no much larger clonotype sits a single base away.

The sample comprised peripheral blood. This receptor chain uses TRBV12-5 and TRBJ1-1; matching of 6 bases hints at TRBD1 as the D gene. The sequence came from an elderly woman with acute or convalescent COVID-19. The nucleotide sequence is TGTGCTAGTGGTTCCTCCGGGACATTGCGGGCTTTCTTT. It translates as CASGSSGTLRAFF. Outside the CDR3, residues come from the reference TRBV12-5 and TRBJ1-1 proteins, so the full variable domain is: DARVTQTPRHKVTEMGQEVTMRCQPILGHNTVFWYRQTMMQGLELLAYFRNRAPLDDSGMPKDRFSAEMPDATLATLKIQPSEPRDSAVYFCASGSSGTLRAFFGQGTRLTVV.